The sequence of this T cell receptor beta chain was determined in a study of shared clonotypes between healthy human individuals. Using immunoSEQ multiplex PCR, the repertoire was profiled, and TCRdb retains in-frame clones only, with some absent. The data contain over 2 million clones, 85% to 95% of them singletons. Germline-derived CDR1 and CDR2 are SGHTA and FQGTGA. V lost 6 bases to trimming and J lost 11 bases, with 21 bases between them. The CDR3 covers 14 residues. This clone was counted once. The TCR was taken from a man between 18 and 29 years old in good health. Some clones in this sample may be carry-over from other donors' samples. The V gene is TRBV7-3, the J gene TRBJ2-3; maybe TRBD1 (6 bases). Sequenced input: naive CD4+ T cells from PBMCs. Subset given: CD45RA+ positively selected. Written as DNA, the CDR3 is TGTGCCAGCAGTCCGGGACAAGGTTTTAAAGGGCAGTATTTT. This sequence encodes CASSPGQGFKGQYF. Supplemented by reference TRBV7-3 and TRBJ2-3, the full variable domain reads GAGVSQTPSNKVTEKGKYVELRCDPISGHTALYWYRQSLGQGPEFLIYFQGTGAADDSGLPNDRFFAVRPEGSVSTLKIQRTERGDSAVYLCASSPGQGFKGQYFGPGTRLTVL.